The 13 T cell receptor beta chains listed next were all sequenced from one sample in a study of T cell changes during pregnancy in multiple sclerosis. The protocol was immunoSEQ multiplex PCR, while the TCRdb copy is restricted to in-frame clones and leaves out a portion. Here the sample spans 45,000 or so clones, approximately 90% being singletons. The sequenced sample was CD8+ T cells from peripheral blood mononuclear cells, obtained after pregnancy. The source of these receptors is a female donor in good health, enrolled as a control in a pregnancy study.

J is TRBJ1-3 and V is TRBV13, with D maybe TRBD1 (6 bases). This CDR3 has 14 residues. Germline lookup yields CDR1 PRHDT and CDR2 FYEKMQ (reference sequence). V was cut by 6 bases and J by 4 bases, with 13 bases left in between. CDR3 coding DNA: TGTGCCAGCAGTGGCCCGGGGGGCGGAAACACCATATATTTT. It yields the protein CASSGPGGGNTIYF.

Concerning this clone itself: The same CDR3 arises from other DNA sequences in this sample as well. The CDR3 nucleotides are TGTGCCAGCAGTTCGGGACAGGGGAGTTCACCCCTCCACTTT. Protein sequence: CASSSGQGSSPLHF. V gene TRBV27 combines with J gene TRBJ1-6; TRBD1 aligns across 10 bases. Germline lookup yields CDR1 MNHEY and CDR2 SMNVEV (reference sequence). CDR3 length: 14 residues. Trimming removed 4 bases from V and 9 bases from J; junction bases left unmatched: 3.

The chain carries TRBV11-2 and TRBJ2-7, with D possibly being TRBD2 (5 bases). V lost 1 base to trimming and J lost 5 bases, with 9 bases between them. Germline V gene sequence: CDR1 SGHAT, CDR2 FQNNGV. There are 13 residues in the CDR3. CDR3 nucleotide sequence: TGTGCCAGCAGCTTAGGACTATCAGACGAGCAGTACTTC. Its translation: CASSLGLSDEQYF.

The rearrangement joins TRBV27 to TRBJ2-7; D is possibly TRBD2 (6 bases). With 3 bases removed from V and 1 base from J, the gap between germline ends came to 10 bases. Germline V gene data show CDR1 as MNHEY and CDR2 as SMNVEV (reference sequence). The CDR3 length is 14 residues. The CDR3 spells CASSLGLTSYEQYF. In DNA form, the CDR3 reads TGTGCCAGCAGTTTGGGACTGACGTCCTACGAGCAGTACTTC.

This chain connects TRBV7-9 to TRBJ1-5; no definite D call. The ends were cut back, 6 bases at V and 0 bases at J, with 12 bases in the middle. Germline loops: CDR1 SEHNR, CDR2 FQNEAQ (reference sequence). This CDR3 has 15 residues. CDR3 loop: CASRDGRYSNQPQHF. As DNA, the CDR3 is TGTGCCAGCAGGGATGGGAGGTATAGCAATCAGCCCCAGCATTTT.

V gene TRBV27 combines with J gene TRBJ2-3; D ambiguous. This CDR3 region has 14 residues. The ends were cut back, 3 bases at V and 0 bases at J, with 7 bases in the middle. Germline CDR1 reads MNHEY; CDR2 reads SMNVEV (reference sequence). The CDR3 sequence: CASSFSPSTDTQYF. The CDR3 coding sequence is TGTGCCAGCAGTTTTTCCCCTAGCACAGATACGCAGTATTTT.

The chain is built from TRBV27 and TRBJ2-3, with D possibly being TRBD2 (5 bases). The CDR3 is made up of 14 amino acids. Germline assignment: CDR1 MNHEY and CDR2 SMNVEV (reference sequence). Trimming stripped 5 bases from V and 2 bases from J, with 11 bases between. The CDR3 DNA is TGTGCCAGCAGTCCCCAGCGGTCCACAGATACGCAGTATTTT. This sequence encodes CASSPQRSTDTQYF.

CDR3 sequence: CASGPGDTGELFF. The CDR3 DNA reads as TGTGCCAGCGGGCCGGGGGACACCGGGGAGCTGTTTTTT. The genes are TRBV5-4 and TRBJ2-2; a weak D match, TRBD2 (6 bases). The V end was cut by 7 bases, the J end by 3 bases, with 10 bases between. The V gene's germline CDR1 is SGHNT and CDR2 YYREEE (reference sequence). This CDR3 is built from 13 residues. The full variable domain, with the rest looked up from reference TRBV5-4 and TRBJ2-2, is ETGVTQSPTHLIKTRGQQVTLRCSSQSGHNTVSWYQQALGQGPQFIFQYYREEENGRGNFPPRFSGLQFPNYSSELNVNALELDDSALYLCASGPGDTGELFFGEGSRLTVL.

This chain joins TRBV5-1 and TRBJ2-7, with 8 bases identical to TRBD2. Losses at the gene ends were 0 bases for V and 3 bases for J; bases not matched to a gene: 5. Per the germline V gene, CDR1 is SGHRS and CDR2 is YFSETQ. This CDR3 comprises 15 residues. The CDR3 DNA reads TGCGCCAGCAGCTTGGGTTCGGGAGGGTTCTACGAGCAGTACTTC. Amino acid sequence: CASSLGSGGFYEQYF.

The gene calls are TRBV4-1 and TRBJ1-2; D may be TRBD1 (6 bases). Germline V gene lookup returns CDR1 MGHRA and CDR2 YSYEKL. V was clipped by 1 base and J by 6 bases, with 12 bases between them. The CDR3 is made up of 14 amino acids. Here the CDR3 DNA reads TGCGCCAGCAGCCAAGGAACAGGGTATGATGGCTACACCTTC. This encodes CASSQGTGYDGYTF.

The chain recombines TRBV6-6 with TRBJ1-3; the D gene is possibly TRBD1 (6 bases). Trimming shortened V by 2 bases and J by 8 bases, and 10 bases separated the two germline ends. In germline, CDR1 is MNHNY, CDR2 SVGAGI (reference sequence). This CDR3 comprises 13 residues. CDR3 amino acids: CASSYTNRDTIYF. The CDR3 DNA reads as TGTGCCAGCAGTTACACAAACAGGGACACCATATATTTT.

CDR3 sequence (DNA): TGTGCCAGCAGCCCCGGTTGGCAGGGGGTCCACGAGCAGTACTTC. This translates into CASSPGWQGVHEQYF. The chain links TRBV9 to TRBJ2-7; 7 bases fit TRBD1. The germline gives CDR1 SGDLS, CDR2 YYNGEE. This CDR3 region has 15 residues. Trimming cost V 4 bases and J 5 bases; bases outside gene matches: 12.

The J gene is TRBJ1-2, the V gene TRBV4-3, with D perhaps TRBD1 (5 bases). Germline CDR1 and CDR2: LGHNA and YSLEER. V was pared by 1 base and J by 5 bases, with 14 bases between. The CDR3 is 15 amino acids. As DNA, the CDR3 is TGCGCCAGCAGCCAAGGGACACCGGGAGCTTATGGCTACACCTTC. Protein product: CASSQGTPGAYGYTF.